This T cell receptor (beta chain) stems from a study of a mutant IDH1 vaccine in newly diagnosed glioma. The overall study: Vaccination began 4-6 weeks post radiotherapy alone, or with temozolomide cycles.

Time point in this sample: week 11, during vaccination. Doses of 300 ug of mutant IDH1 20-mer peptide were given with topical imiquimod. Clones were read by immunoSEQ multiplex PCR, and TCRdb kept only the in-frame ones, dropping some. The table records tens of thousands of clones, 90% of them present only once. V was shortened by 10 bases and J by 0 bases, with 15 bases between the two germline ends. The CDR3 length is 14 residues. In germline, CDR1 is ENHRY, CDR2 SYGVKD. Comments on this clone: Its antigen is not known.

This receptor was identified in a young man with glioma. The sample here was PBMCs, taken from a glioma patient whose treatment included an IDH1 peptide vaccine. The chain uses TRBV10-3 and TRBJ1-1, with D maybe TRBD1 (6 bases). In DNA, the CDR3 is TGTGCCACGGGGGGAACAGGGATGAACACTGAAGCTTTCTTT. Its translation: CATGGTGMNTEAFF.